The 6 T cell receptor beta chains listed next were all sequenced from one sample in a study of shared clonotypes between healthy human individuals. Here immunoSEQ multiplex PCR was the method, and the copy in TCRdb shows in-frame clones only, minus some. The sample holds under 1 million clones, approximately 96% seen once. Naive CD8 isolation took CD45RO-negative cells positively selected for CCR7 and excluded terminally differentiated effector memory CD45RA+ cells. The sequenced material came from naive CD8+ T cells sorted from blood. All receptors come from a man younger than 40 in good health.

DNA of the CDR3: TGTGCCAGCTCACCGGGTCTAGCGGACACAGATACGCAGTATTTT. Residues: CASSPGLADTDTQYF. The chain employs TRBV18 and TRBJ2-3; the match to TRBD2 covers 7 bases. CDR1 is KGHSH and CDR2 is LQKENI in the germline V gene. Losses at the gene ends were 3 bases for V and 2 bases for J; bases not matched to a gene: 5. The CDR3 spans 15 residues. Full variable domain (outside the CDR3, taken from reference TRBV18 and TRBJ2-3): NAGVMQNPRHLVRRRGQEARLRCSPMKGHSHVYWYRQLPEEGLKFMVYLQKENIIDESGMPKERFSAEFPKEGPSILRIQQVVRGDSAAYFCASSPGLADTDTQYFGPGTRLTVL.

The gene calls are TRBV5-1 and TRBJ2-1; tentatively, D is TRBD2 (6 bases). The CDR3 is made up of 15 amino acids. The germline V gene encodes CDR1 SGHRS and CDR2 YFSETQ. V lost 0 bases and J lost 9, with 16 bases in between. The CDR3 here is CASSLGDSPYGEQFF. For the CDR3, the DNA is TGCGCCAGCAGCTTGGGGGACTCTCCATACGGTGAGCAGTTCTTC. The full variable domain, with the rest looked up from reference TRBV5-1 and TRBJ2-1, is KAGVTQTPRYLIKTRGQQVTLSCSPISGHRSVSWYQQTPGQGLQFLFEYFSETQRNKGNFPGRFSGRQFSNSRSEMNVSTLELGDSALYLCASSLGDSPYGEQFFGPGTRLTVL.

The J gene is TRBJ2-7, the V gene TRBV15; tentative D call: TRBD2 (5 bases). Trimming pared 0 bases from V and 1 base from J, leaving 10 bases between. There are 15 residues in the CDR3. The V gene's germline CDR1 is LNHNV and CDR2 YYDKDF (reference sequence). The CDR3 DNA reads as TGTGCCACCAGCAGAGATGAGGGCAGTTCCTACGAGCAGTACTTC. It yields the protein CATSRDEGSSYEQYF.

This chain links TRBV27 with TRBJ2-7; D call uncertain. The CDR3 has 14 residues. Trimming pared 6 bases from V and 5 bases from J, leaving 17 bases between. Germline V gene lookup returns CDR1 MNHEY and CDR2 SMNVEV (reference sequence). The CDR3 reads CASSEDGSSDEQYF. The CDR3 nucleotides read TGTGCCAGCAGCGAGGACGGTAGTTCTGACGAGCAGTACTTC.

This sequence joins TRBV4-1 and TRBJ2-3; TRBD2 aligns across 11 bases. The CDR3 is 16 residues long. Germline CDR1 reads MGHRA; CDR2 reads YSYEKL. J was trimmed by 4 bases and V by 2 bases; bases with no gene match: 5. CDR3 sequence reads: CASSQQPGLAADTQYF. CDR3 DNA sequence: TGCGCCAGCAGCCAACAACCGGGACTAGCGGCAGATACGCAGTATTTT.

V is TRBV28 and J is TRBJ2-5, with D uncertain. The CDR3 totals 15 residues. V was trimmed by 8 bases and J by 0 bases, leaving 16 bases between them. CDR1 and CDR2 (germline): MDHEN, SYDVKM. CDR3 amino acids: CASVGQERNQETQYF. Written as DNA, the CDR3 is TGTGCCAGCGTTGGTCAAGAACGGAACCAAGAGACCCAGTACTTC.